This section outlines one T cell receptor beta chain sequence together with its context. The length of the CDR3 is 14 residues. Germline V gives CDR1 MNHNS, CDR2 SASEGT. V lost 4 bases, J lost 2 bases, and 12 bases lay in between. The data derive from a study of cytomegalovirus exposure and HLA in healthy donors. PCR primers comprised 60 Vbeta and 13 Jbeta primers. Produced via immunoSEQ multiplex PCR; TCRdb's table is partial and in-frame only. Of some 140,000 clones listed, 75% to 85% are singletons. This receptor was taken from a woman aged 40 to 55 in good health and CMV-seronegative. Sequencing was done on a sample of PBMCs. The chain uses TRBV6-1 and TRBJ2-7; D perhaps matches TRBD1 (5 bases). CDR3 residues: CASSAQGFPYEQYF. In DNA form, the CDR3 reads TGTGCCAGCAGTGCCCAGGGATTCCCCTACGAGCAGTACTTC.